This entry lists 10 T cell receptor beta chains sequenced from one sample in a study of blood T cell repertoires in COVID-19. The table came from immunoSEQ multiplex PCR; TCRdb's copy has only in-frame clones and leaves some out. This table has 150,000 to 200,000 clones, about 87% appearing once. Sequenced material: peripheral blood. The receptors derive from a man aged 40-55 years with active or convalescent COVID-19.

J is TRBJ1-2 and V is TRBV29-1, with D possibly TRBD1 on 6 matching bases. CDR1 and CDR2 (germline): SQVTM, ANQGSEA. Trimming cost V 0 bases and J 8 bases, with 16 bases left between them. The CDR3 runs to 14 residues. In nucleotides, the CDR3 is TGCAGCGTTGAAGACGGGGGGCCCCACGAGGGCTACACCTTC. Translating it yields CSVEDGGPHEGYTF.

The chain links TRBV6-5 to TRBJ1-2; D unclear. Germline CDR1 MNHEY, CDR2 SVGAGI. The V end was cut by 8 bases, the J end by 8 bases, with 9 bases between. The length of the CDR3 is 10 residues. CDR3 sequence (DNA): TGTGCCAGCCCTATAAGAGGCTACACCTTC. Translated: CASPIRGYTF.

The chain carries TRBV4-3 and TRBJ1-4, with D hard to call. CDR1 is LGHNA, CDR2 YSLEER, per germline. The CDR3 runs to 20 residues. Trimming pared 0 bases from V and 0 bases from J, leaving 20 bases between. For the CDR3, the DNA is TGCGCCAGCAGCCAAGATCAAGCCACCGTTACGACTGCAACTAATGAAAAACTGTTTTTT. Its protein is CASSQDQATVTTATNEKLFF.

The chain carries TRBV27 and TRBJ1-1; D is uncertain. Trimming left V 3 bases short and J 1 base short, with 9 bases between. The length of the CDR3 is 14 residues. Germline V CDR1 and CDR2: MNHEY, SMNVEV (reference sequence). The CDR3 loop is CASSLSDWNTEAFF. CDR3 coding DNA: TGTGCCAGCAGTTTGTCTGACTGGAACACTGAAGCTTTCTTT.

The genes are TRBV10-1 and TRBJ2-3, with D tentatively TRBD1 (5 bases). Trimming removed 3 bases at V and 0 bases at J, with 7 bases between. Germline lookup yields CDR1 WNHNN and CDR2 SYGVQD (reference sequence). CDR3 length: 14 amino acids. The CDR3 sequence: CASSDPGSTDTQYF. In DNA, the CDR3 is TGCGCCAGCAGTGACCCAGGGAGCACAGATACGCAGTATTTT.

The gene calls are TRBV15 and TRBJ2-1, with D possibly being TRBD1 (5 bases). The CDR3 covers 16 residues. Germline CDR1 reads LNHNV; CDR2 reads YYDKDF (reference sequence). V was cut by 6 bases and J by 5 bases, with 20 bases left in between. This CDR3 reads CATSPDHRPLNNEQFF. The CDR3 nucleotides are TGTGCCACCAGTCCAGACCACAGGCCCCTAAACAATGAGCAGTTCTTC.

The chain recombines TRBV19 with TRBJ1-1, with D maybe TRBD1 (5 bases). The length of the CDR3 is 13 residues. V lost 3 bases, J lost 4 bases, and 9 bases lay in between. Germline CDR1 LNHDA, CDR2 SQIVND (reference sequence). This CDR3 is CASSMRGGTEAFF. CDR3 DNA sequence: TGTGCCAGTAGTATGAGGGGAGGCACTGAAGCTTTCTTT.

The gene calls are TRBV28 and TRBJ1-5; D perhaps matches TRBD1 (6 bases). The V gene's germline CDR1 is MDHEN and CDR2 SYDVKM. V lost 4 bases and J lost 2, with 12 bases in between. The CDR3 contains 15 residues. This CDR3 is CASSWSGAGNQPQHF. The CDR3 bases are TGTGCCAGCAGTTGGTCAGGGGCGGGCAATCAGCCCCAGCATTTT.

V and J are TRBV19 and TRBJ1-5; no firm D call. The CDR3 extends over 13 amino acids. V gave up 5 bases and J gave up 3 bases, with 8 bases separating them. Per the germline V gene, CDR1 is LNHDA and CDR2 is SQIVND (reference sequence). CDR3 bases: TGTGCCAGTAGTCTGGCAGTCAATCAGCCCCAGCATTTT. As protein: CASSLAVNQPQHF.

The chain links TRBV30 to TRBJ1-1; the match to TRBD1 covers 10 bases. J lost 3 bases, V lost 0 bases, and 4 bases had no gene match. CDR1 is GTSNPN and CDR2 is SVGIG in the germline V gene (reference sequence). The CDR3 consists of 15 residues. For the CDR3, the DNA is TGTGCCTGGAGTGTGCGGACAGGGGGACACACTGAAGCTTTCTTT. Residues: CAWSVRTGGHTEAFF.